These T cell receptor beta chains were read from a single sample in a study of blood T cell repertoires in COVID-19. Method: immunoSEQ multiplex PCR; TCRdb's copy keeps in-frame clones and lacks some. The sample gives fewer than 150,000 clones, around 80% of which show up once; 10% to 13% is in the top ten. Sequencing input: peripheral blood. Source of these receptors: a human donor in a cohort sampled during active COVID-19. The CDR3 runs from the conserved cysteine through the conserved F or W. The D gene is left open where the match is weak. Clone sizes are given selectively: once, few, many, or a class where the clone is expanded.

d_call j_call clone_size v_call cdr3_nt cdr3_aa
. TRBJ2-7 few TRBV2 TGTGCCAGCAGTGAGGTGACAAACCCCTACGAGCAGTACTTC CASSEVTNPYEQYF
. TRBJ2-7 . TRBV6-6 TGTGCCAGCTCTAACTCCTACGAGCAGTACTTC CASSNSYEQYF
TRBD1 TRBJ1-3 . TRBV5-6 TGTGCCAGCAGCTTAACAGGGGTCTCTGGAAACACCATATATTTT CASSLTGVSGNTIYF
TRBD1 TRBJ1-2 . TRBV4-2 TGTGCCAGCAGCCAAGACGCGACAGGGGCTAACTATGGCTACACCTTC CASSQDATGANYGYTF
. TRBJ1-2 once TRBV6-1 TGTGCCAGCAGTGACCCGGGTTCAGACTATGGCTACACCTTC CASSDPGSDYGYTF
TRBD2 TRBJ2-5 . TRBV7-8 TGTGCCAGCAGCCCCGGGGTAGCGGGGGGATTAGAGACCCAGTACTTC CASSPGVAGGLETQYF
TRBD2 TRBJ2-1 . TRBV14 TGTGCCAGCAGCCCTCGACTAGCCCGGTCGGAAGATGAGCAGTTCTTC CASSPRLARSEDEQFF
TRBD1 TRBJ1-1 few TRBV6-2/TRBV6-3 TGTGCCAGCAGCGACAGGGGGCGCGGTAACACTGAAGCTTTCTTT CASSDRGRGNTEAFF
TRBD1 TRBJ2-7 . TRBV27 TGTGCCAGCAGTTTACGGCCACAGGGGGCGCCCTACGAGCAGTACTTC CASSLRPQGAPYEQYF
. TRBJ2-7 . TRBV2 TGTGCCAGCACCAAGGACAGAGACTACGAGCAGTACTTC CASTKDRDYEQYF
. TRBJ1-3 . TRBV25-1 TGTGCCAGCAGTGAACCGAAAGGGACACTCTCTGGAAACACCATATATTTT CASSEPKGTLSGNTIYF
TRBD2 TRBJ2-1 . TRBV5-1 TGCGCCAGTACACGGACTAGCGGGGGAAATGAGCAGTTCTTC CASTRTSGGNEQFF
. TRBJ2-3 . TRBV13 TGTGCCAGCAGCCCCGGCTCAGGGAGCACAGATACGCAGTATTTT CASSPGSGSTDTQYF
TRBD1 TRBJ2-1 . TRBV6-4 TGTGCCAGCAGTGATACTCACAGGGGGACGAATGAGCAGTTCTTC CASSDTHRGTNEQFF
. TRBJ2-3 . TRBV3-1/TRBV3-2 TGTGCCAGCAGCCAGGGGTGGGGGCGGTCCACAGATACGCAGTATTTT CASSQGWGRSTDTQYF
TRBD1 TRBJ1-4 . TRBV6-5 TGTGCCAGCAGTTACTCTAGGACAGGGGGAGGTGAAAAACTGTTTTTT CASSYSRTGGGEKLFF
TRBD2 TRBJ2-3 many TRBV2 TGTGCCAGCAGTGAAGCCCTCTGGAGCGGGACCTACACAGATACGCAGTATTTT CASSEALWSGTYTDTQYF
. TRBJ1-5 many TRBV4-2 TGTGCCAGCAGCCAAGTTCAGGGGCCGGGTCAGCCCCAGCATTTT CASSQVQGPGQPQHF
TRBD2 TRBJ2-5 . TRBV18 TGTGCCAGCTCATCACCGGGAGGACTCCAAGAGACCCAGTACTTC CASSSPGGLQETQYF
. TRBJ2-7 . TRBV5-8 TGTGCCAGCAGAGATGTTACAGGGTACTACGAGCAGTACTTC CASRDVTGYYEQYF
. TRBJ1-2 . TRBV5-1 TGCGCCAGCAGTGATGACAGTTACTATGGCTACACCTTC CASSDDSYYGYTF
TRBD2 TRBJ2-4 . TRBV19 TGTGCCAGTAGTATATCCCAGCGGGGAAACATTCAGTACTTC CASSISQRGNIQYF
TRBD2 TRBJ2-3 . TRBV5-5 TGTGCCAGCAGCTACGGGACTAGCGGGAGCACAGATACGCAGTATTTT CASSYGTSGSTDTQYF
TRBD1 TRBJ1-1 . TRBV7-9 TGTGCCAGCAGCTTAGACAGGGGGTTAACTGAAGCTTTCTTT CASSLDRGLTEAFF
TRBD2 TRBJ2-7 many TRBV6-5 TGTGCCAGCAGTTACTCTAGCGGGAAAACCTACGAGCAGTACTTC CASSYSSGKTYEQYF
. TRBJ1-4 . TRBV4-1 TGCGCCAGCAGCCCACTCCCGGGGGGGCTTGAAACTAATGAAAAACTGTTTTTT CASSPLPGGLETNEKLFF
TRBD2 TRBJ2-7 medium-sized TRBV5-1 TGCGCCAGCAGCCTAGGGACTAGCGGCTCCTACGAGCAGTACTTC CASSLGTSGSYEQYF
. TRBJ2-7 . TRBV9 TGTGCCAGTTCAGGGCCCGCAGAGGACGAGCAGTACTTC CASSGPAEDEQYF
TRBD2 TRBJ2-7 few TRBV7-9 TGTGCCAGCAGCCCCGTTGGACTAGCGGACAACGAGCAGTACTTC CASSPVGLADNEQYF
TRBD1 TRBJ1-4 . TRBV2 TGTGCCAGCAGTCGTCCCGGGACAGGGGTAACTAATGAAAAACTGTTTTTT CASSRPGTGVTNEKLFF
. TRBJ1-2 . TRBV2 TGTGCCAGCAGTGAACACGAGGGATATGGCTACACCTTC CASSEHEGYGYTF
. TRBJ2-7 . TRBV19 TGTGCCAGTAGTTCCGGGTGGTACGAGCAGTACTTC CASSSGWYEQYF
. TRBJ2-7 . TRBV6-1 TGTGCCAGCAGTGAAGGGGGGCTTCCCTACGAGCAGTACTTC CASSEGGLPYEQYF
. TRBJ1-1 . TRBV28 TGTGCCAGCAGTTTTAGGACAGACACTGAAGCTTTCTTT CASSFRTDTEAFF
TRBD1 TRBJ2-5 . TRBV5-1 TGCGCCAGCCACCGGACAGGGCGAGAGACCCAGTACTTC CASHRTGRETQYF
. TRBJ2-4 . TRBV6-5 TGTGCCAGCAGTTACTCGAGGGGGAAAGACATTCAGTACTTC CASSYSRGKDIQYF
TRBD1 TRBJ2-7 . TRBV6-6 TGTGCCAGCAGCCGCGGGACAGGGGGGACCTACGAGCAGTACTTC CASSRGTGGTYEQYF
. TRBJ1-5 few TRBV29-1 TGCAGCGTTGGGGAGGGGAGACAGCCCCAGCATTTT CSVGEGRQPQHF
TRBD1 TRBJ1-1 . TRBV19 TGTGCCAGTATCCCGACAGGGTACGCGAACACTGAAGCTTTCTTT CASIPTGYANTEAFF
. TRBJ1-1 . TRBV9 TGTGCCAGCAGCGCCTTAGAATACGCTGAAGCTTTCTTT CASSALEYAEAFF
TRBD2 TRBJ2-1 . TRBV3-1/TRBV3-2 TGTGCCAGCACCCTTAATCCGGGACTAGGGTACAATGAGCAGTTCTTC CASTLNPGLGYNEQFF